This TCR beta chain was identified during a study of blood T cell repertoires in COVID-19. The CDR3 loop spans 13 amino acids. V lost 0 bases, J lost 7 bases, and 7 bases lay in between. Germline-derived CDR1 and CDR2 are LGHNA and YSLEER. Assay: immunoSEQ multiplex PCR; the TCRdb copy retains only in-frame clones and omits some. The repertoire holds some 170,000 clones, with roughly 87% as singletons. This chain joins TRBV4-3 and TRBJ1-5; D is unresolved. The sequence derives from a woman aged 45 to 65 with acute or convalescent COVID-19. The sample was peripheral blood. This CDR3 is CASSQDFQQPQHF. CDR3 DNA: TGCGCCAGCAGCCAAGATTTCCAGCAGCCCCAGCATTTT.